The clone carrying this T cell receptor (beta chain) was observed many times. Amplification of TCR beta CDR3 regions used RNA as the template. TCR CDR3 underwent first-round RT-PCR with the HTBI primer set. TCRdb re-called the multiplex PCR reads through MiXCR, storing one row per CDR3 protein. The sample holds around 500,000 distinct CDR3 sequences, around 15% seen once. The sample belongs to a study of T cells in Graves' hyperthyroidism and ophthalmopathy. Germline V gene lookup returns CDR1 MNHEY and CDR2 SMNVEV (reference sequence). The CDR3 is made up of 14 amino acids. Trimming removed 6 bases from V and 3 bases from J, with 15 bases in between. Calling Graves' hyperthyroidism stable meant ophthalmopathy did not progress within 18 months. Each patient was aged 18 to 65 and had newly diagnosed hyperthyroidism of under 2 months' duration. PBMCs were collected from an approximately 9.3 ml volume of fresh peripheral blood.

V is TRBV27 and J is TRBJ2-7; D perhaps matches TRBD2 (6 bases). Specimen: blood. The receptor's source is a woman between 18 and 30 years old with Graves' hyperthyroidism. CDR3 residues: CASSDTTRLYEQYV. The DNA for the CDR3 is TGTGCCAGCAGCGACACGACTAGACTCTACGAGCAGTACGTC.